This TCR beta chain appears in the sequencing data of a study of read filtering for tumor transcriptome and immune sequencing. Molecular barcoded adaptors covering alpha/delta and beta/gamma chains were used on approximately 400 ng RNA. TCRdb fed the reads into MiXCR, producing one record per CDR3 protein. The sample includes over 40,000 distinct CDR3 sequences, around 12% of them seen just once. Findings of the study overall: Even smaller IR-seq throughput identified most shared clonotypes.

This clonotype was counted many times. As yet, its antigen is unknown. This TCR was recovered from a donor aged 40 or over with multiple myeloma. Source material: a population of CD138-negative cells sorted from bone marrow.

CDR3 bases: TGTGCCAGCAGCCCCACGGGACTAGCGGGCGAGCAGTACTTC. As protein: CASSPTGLAGEQYF. This rearrangement joins TRBV7-9 to TRBJ2-7; 12 bases match TRBD2. Germline CDR1 SEHNR, CDR2 FQNEAQ (reference sequence). V lost 5 bases, J lost 6 bases, and 5 bases stayed unmatched. The CDR3 consists of 14 residues.